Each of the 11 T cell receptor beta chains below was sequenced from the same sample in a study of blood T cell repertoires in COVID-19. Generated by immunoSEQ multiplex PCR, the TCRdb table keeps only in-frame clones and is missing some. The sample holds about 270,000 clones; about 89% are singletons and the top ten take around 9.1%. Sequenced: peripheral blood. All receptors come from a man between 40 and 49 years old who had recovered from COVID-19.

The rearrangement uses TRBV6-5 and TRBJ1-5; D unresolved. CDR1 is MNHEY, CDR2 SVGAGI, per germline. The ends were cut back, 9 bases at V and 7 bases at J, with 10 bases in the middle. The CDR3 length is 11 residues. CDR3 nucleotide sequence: TGTGCCAGGCCCCGGAGACAGCCCCAGCATTTT. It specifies CARPRRQPQHF.

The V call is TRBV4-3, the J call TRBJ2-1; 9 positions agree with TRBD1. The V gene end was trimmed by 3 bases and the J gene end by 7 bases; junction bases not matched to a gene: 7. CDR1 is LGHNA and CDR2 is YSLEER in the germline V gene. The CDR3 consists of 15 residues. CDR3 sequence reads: CASSHRQGGRNEQFF. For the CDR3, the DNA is TGCGCCAGCAGCCATCGACAGGGGGGGAGGAATGAGCAGTTCTTC.

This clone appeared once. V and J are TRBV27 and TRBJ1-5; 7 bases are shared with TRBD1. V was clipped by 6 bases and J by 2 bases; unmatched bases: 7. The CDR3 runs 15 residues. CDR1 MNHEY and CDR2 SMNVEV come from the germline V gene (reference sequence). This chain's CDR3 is CASSSRQGGNQPQHF. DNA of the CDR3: TGTGCCAGCAGCTCCCGACAGGGAGGCAATCAGCCCCAGCATTTT.

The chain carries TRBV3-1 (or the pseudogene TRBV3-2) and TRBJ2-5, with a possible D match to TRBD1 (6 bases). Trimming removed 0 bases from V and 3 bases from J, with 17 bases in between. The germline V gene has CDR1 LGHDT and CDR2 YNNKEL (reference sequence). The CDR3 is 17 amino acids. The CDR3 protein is CASSQEGALGSKETQYF. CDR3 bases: TGTGCCAGCAGCCAAGAGGGGGCGTTGGGGAGTAAAGAGACCCAGTACTTC.

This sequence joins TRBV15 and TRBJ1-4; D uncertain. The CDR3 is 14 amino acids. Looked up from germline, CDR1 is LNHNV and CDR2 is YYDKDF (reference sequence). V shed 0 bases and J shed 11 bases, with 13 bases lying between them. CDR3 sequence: CATSRDSGERKLFF. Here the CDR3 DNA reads TGTGCCACCAGCAGAGATAGCGGGGAGAGGAAACTGTTTTTT.

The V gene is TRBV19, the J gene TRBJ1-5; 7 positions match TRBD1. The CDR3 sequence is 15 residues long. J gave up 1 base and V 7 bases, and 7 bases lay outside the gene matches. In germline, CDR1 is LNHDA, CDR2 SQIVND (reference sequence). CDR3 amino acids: CASTTTGSSNQPQHF. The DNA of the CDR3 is TGTGCCAGTACCACGACAGGGAGCAGCAATCAGCCCCAGCATTTT.

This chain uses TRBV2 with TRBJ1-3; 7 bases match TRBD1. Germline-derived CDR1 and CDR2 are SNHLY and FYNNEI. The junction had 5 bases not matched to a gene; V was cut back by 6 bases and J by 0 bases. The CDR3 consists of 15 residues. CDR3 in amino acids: CASRADRDSGNTIYF. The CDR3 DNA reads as TGTGCCAGCAGGGCTGACAGGGACTCTGGAAACACCATATATTTT.

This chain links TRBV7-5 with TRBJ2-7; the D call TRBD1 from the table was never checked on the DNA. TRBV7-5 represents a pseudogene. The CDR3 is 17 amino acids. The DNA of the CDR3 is TGTGCCAGAAGCTTAGAATCGAAGAGACAGAACATCTACGAGCAGTACTTC. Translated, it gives CARSLESKRQNIYEQYF.

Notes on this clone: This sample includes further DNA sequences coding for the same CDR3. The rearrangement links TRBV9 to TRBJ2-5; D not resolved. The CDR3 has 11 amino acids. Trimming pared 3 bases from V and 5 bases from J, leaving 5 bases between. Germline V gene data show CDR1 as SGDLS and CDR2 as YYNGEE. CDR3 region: CASSAEETQYF. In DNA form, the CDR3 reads TGTGCCAGCAGCGCTGAGGAGACCCAGTACTTC.

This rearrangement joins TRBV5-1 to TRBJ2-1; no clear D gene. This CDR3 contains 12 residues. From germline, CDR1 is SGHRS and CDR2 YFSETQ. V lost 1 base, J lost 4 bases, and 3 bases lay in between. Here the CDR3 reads CASSLYYNEQFF. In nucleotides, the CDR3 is TGCGCCAGCAGCTTGTATTACAATGAGCAGTTCTTC.

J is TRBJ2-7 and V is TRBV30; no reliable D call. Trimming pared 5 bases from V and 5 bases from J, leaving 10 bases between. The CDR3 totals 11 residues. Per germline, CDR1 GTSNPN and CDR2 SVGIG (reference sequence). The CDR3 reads CAWQSVHEQYF. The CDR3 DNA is TGTGCCTGGCAATCGGTCCACGAGCAGTACTTC.